These 15 T cell receptor beta chains were sequenced from one sample in a study of blood T cells in healthy people across ages. A second PCR, run for roughly 7 to 12 cycles, used a sample-barcoded 5' primer plus a J-beta primer mix. TCRdb recomputed calls from the 5' RACE reads with MiXCR, one row per CDR3 protein. In the table there are around 940,000 distinct CDR3 sequences, about 53% of which are singletons. Input material: blood. The receptors were sampled from a woman aged 55-75 years in good health.

The rearrangement links TRBV7-2 to TRBJ2-1; D might be TRBD2 (6 bases). Trimming took off 5 bases at V and 7 bases at J, with 12 bases between the two ends. This CDR3 region has 13 residues. Germline V gene sequence: CDR1 SGHTA, CDR2 FQGNSA. The CDR3: CASSAGGRNEQFF. In DNA form, the CDR3 reads TGTGCCAGCAGCGCCGGAGGGAGGAATGAGCAGTTCTTC.

This clonotype showed up just a few times. This chain uses TRBV4-3 with TRBJ2-3; 10 bases are shared with TRBD2. The CDR3 spans 16 residues. Germline V gene data show CDR1 as LGHNA and CDR2 as YSLEER. V was clipped by 2 bases and J by 4 bases; unmatched bases: 6. The CDR3 DNA reads TGCGCCAGCAGCCAAACTAGCGGGATAGGCTCAGATACGCAGTATTTT. Its protein product is CASSQTSGIGSDTQYF.

This clonotype has just a few counts. The gene calls are TRBV10-3 and TRBJ2-1, with TRBD2 matching 9 bases. CDR3 length: 19 amino acids. J gave up 9 bases and V 3 bases, and 21 bases lay outside the gene matches. Germline V gives CDR1 ENHRY, CDR2 SYGVKD. In DNA form, the CDR3 reads TGTGCCATCAGTGACCCGGTGGAGCGGGAGGAATTGGCCGTGGTTGAGCAGTTCTTC. The encoded protein is CAISDPVEREELAVVEQFF.

The count of this clonotype is one. The J gene is TRBJ2-7, the V gene TRBV6-5, with a possible D match to TRBD2 (5 bases). The CDR3 is 16 amino acids. Trimming left V 6 bases short and J 1 base short, with 19 bases between. CDR1 is MNHEY and CDR2 is SVGAGI in the germline V gene. CDR3 in amino acids: CASSPSTSTISYEQYF. The CDR3 DNA reads as TGTGCCAGCAGCCCCTCCACTAGTACTATATCCTACGAGCAGTACTTC.

This clonotype was seen a few times. The junction departs from the called germline gene at one end, perhaps through a read error. The V and J genes are TRBV2 and TRBJ2-4; D may correspond to TRBD1 or TRBD2 (6 bases each). This CDR3 spans 18 amino acids. Germline CDR1 reads SNHLY; CDR2 reads FYNNEI. The CDR3, as DNA: TGTGCCAGCAGGGAAGGGGGACTCGAAGATCTAGCCAAAAACATTCAGTACTTC. This sequence encodes CASREGGLEDLAKNIQYF.

The rearrangement links TRBV4-1 to TRBJ1-1; TRBD1 matches 7 bases. The CDR3 length is 15 residues. Per germline, CDR1 MGHRA and CDR2 YSYEKL. V trimming: 2 bases; J trimming: 5 bases; junction bases outside the gene matches: 8. The CDR3 sequence is CASSQLTTGETEAFF. The CDR3 DNA reads as TGCGCCAGCAGCCAACTGACCACAGGGGAGACTGAAGCTTTCTTT.

V gene TRBV11-2 combines with J gene TRBJ2-7; D may match TRBD1 or TRBD2 (5 bases each). With the DNA end fitting TRBJ2-4 better, the J assignment may be wrong. The CDR3 runs 14 residues. The V gene's germline CDR1 is SGHAT and CDR2 FQNNGV. CDR3 amino acids: CASSAPGTGNIQYF. The CDR3 DNA is TGTGCCAGCAGCGCTCCAGGGACCGGAAACATTCAGTACTTC.

The chain couples TRBV19 to TRBJ1-4; D possibly corresponds to TRBD1 (6 bases). Trimming cost V 6 bases and J 12 bases, with 17 bases left between them. This CDR3 is built from 13 residues. The germline V gene has CDR1 LNHDA and CDR2 SQIVND (reference sequence). The CDR3 spells CASRGQSRKELFF. The CDR3 nucleotides read TGTGCCAGTAGAGGACAGTCTCGAAAGGAACTGTTTTTT.

The chain has TRBV2 and TRBJ1-5; no reliable D call. Germline V CDR1 and CDR2: SNHLY, FYNNEI. The CDR3 spans 14 residues. V was clipped by 3 bases and J by 9 bases, with 15 bases between them. Here the CDR3 DNA reads TGTGCCAGCAGTGATTCAGGAGCAGACCTGCCCCAGCATTTT. It specifies CASSDSGADLPQHF.

This chain uses TRBV4-1 with TRBJ2-3, with 8 bases that match TRBD2. V lost 7 bases and J lost 6; bases outside the gene matches: 15. The CDR3 runs 16 residues. In germline, CDR1 is MGHRA, CDR2 YSYEKL. The CDR3 loop reads CASTEGGGRKVDTQYF. In DNA form, the CDR3 reads TGCGCCAGCACCGAGGGTGGCGGGAGGAAGGTCGATACGCAGTATTTT.

The chain carries TRBV6-5 and TRBJ2-4; D uncertain. The J call may be wrong; the DNA end is better matched by TRBJ2-7. The germline CDR1 and CDR2 sequences are MNHEY and SVGAGI. The length of the CDR3 is 13 residues. DNA for the CDR3: TGTGCCAGCGGTCGGCACTCCACTCTCGAGCAGTACTTC. The encoded protein is CASGRHSTLEQYF.

The gene calls are TRBV3-1 and TRBJ2-6; TRBD1 matches at 10 bases. V lost 3 bases, J lost 10 bases, and 3 bases stayed unmatched. This CDR3 spans 14 amino acids. Germline loops: CDR1 LGHDT, CDR2 YNNKEL (reference sequence). This CDR3 is CASSQGTGVNVLTF. The CDR3 DNA reads as TGTGCCAGCAGCCAGGGGACAGGGGTAAACGTCCTGACTTTC.

The rearrangement uses TRBV7-9 and TRBJ2-6; D is unclear. Per the germline V gene, CDR1 is SEHNR and CDR2 is FQNEAQ (reference sequence). This CDR3 comprises 14 residues. V lost 8 bases, J lost 0 bases, and 8 bases lay in between. The CDR3 sequence: CASVLRSGANVLTF. The DNA of the CDR3 is TGTGCCAGCGTATTACGCTCTGGGGCCAACGTCCTGACTTTC.

This chain uses TRBV15 with TRBJ2-7, with D possibly matching TRBD2 (7 bases). This CDR3 comprises 17 residues. The germline V gene has CDR1 LNHNV and CDR2 YYDKDF (reference sequence). Trimming took 4 bases from V and 0 from J, leaving 19 bases between them. The CDR3 loop reads CATSKRAQGGSSYEQYF. Here the CDR3 DNA reads TGTGCCACCAGCAAGAGGGCACAGGGAGGGAGCTCCTACGAGCAGTACTTC.

CDR3: CACTIAGELFF. DNA of the CDR3: TGTGCCTGCACAATTGCCGGGGAGCTGTTTTTT. The V call is TRBV11-2, the J call TRBJ2-2, with D unresolved. The V gene lost 11 bases and the J gene lost 6 bases, with 10 bases spanning the gap. CDR3 length: 11 amino acids. Germline CDR1 is SGHAT and CDR2 is FQNNGV.